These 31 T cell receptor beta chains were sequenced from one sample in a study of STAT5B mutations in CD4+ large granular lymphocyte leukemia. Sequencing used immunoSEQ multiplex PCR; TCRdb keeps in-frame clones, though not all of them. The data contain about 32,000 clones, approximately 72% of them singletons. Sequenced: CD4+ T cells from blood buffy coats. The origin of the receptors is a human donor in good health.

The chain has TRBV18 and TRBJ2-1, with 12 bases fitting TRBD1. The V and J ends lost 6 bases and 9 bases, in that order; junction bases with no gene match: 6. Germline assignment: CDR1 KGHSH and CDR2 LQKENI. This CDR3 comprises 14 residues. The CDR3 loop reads CASSGTGGKGEQFF. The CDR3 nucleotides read TGTGCCAGCTCCGGGACAGGGGGCAAGGGTGAGCAGTTCTTC. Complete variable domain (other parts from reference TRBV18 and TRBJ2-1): NAGVMQNPRHLVRRRGQEARLRCSPMKGHSHVYWYRQLPEEGLKFMVYLQKENIIDESGMPKERFSAEFPKEGPSILRIQQVVRGDSAAYFCASSGTGGKGEQFFGPGTRLTVL.

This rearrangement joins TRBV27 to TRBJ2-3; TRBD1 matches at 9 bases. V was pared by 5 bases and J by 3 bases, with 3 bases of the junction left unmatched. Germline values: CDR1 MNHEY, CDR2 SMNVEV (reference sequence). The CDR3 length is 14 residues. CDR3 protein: CASSPQGATDTQYF. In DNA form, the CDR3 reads TGTGCCAGCAGTCCACAGGGGGCGACAGATACGCAGTATTTT.

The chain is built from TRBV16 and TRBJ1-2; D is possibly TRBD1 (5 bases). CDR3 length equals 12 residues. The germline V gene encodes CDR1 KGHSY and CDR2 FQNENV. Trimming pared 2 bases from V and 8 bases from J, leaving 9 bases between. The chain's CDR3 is CASSQEGYGYTF. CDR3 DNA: TGTGCCAGCAGCCAAGAGGGGTACGGCTACACCTTC. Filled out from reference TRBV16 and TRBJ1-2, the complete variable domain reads GEEVAQTPKHLVRGEGQKAKLYCAPIKGHSYVFWYQQVLKNEFKFLISFQNENVFDETGMPKERFSAKCLPNSPCSLEIQATKLEDSAVYFCASSQEGYGYTFGSGTRLTVV.

The CDR3 nucleotides read TGTGCCAGCAGTGAAGCGGGAAGGTATGGCTACACCTTC. Its translation: CASSEAGRYGYTF. The rearrangement links TRBV6-1 to TRBJ1-2; D unclear. CDR1 is MNHNS and CDR2 is SASEGT in the germline V gene. V shed 0 bases and J shed 5 bases, with 7 bases lying between them. CDR3 size: 13 residues.

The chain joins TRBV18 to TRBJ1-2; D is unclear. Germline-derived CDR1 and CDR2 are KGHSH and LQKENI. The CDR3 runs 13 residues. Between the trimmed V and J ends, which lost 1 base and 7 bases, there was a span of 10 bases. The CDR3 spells CASSPRRFGGYTF. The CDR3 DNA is TGTGCCAGCTCACCACGGCGGTTCGGTGGCTACACCTTC. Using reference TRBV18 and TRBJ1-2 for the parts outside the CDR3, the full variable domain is NAGVMQNPRHLVRRRGQEARLRCSPMKGHSHVYWYRQLPEEGLKFMVYLQKENIIDESGMPKERFSAEFPKEGPSILRIQQVVRGDSAAYFCASSPRRFGGYTFGSGTRLTVV.

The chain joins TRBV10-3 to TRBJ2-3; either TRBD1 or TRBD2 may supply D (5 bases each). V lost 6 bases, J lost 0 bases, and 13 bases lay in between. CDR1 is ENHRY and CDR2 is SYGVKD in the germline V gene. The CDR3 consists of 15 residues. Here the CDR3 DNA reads TGTGCCATCAGGGGGACGGCCTCGAGCACAGATACGCAGTATTTT. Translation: CAIRGTASSTDTQYF.

The CDR3, as DNA: TGTGCCAGCAGCCAGATGGAAGACACCGGGGAGCTGTTTTTT. It is translated as CASSQMEDTGELFF. The chain couples TRBV4-2 to TRBJ2-2; no firm D call. CDR3 size: 14 residues. In germline, CDR1 is LGHNA, CDR2 YNFKEQ. Deletions cut 3 bases from V and 3 bases from J, with 8 bases between.

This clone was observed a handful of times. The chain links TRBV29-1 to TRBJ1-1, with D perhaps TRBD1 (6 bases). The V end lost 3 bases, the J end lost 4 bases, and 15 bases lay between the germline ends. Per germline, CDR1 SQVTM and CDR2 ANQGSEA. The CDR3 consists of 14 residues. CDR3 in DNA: TGCAGCGTTGAGAGACAGGCGTTTATCACTGAAGCTTTCTTT. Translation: CSVERQAFITEAFF.

The CDR3 region is CAVGDNSYEQYF. The CDR3 region has the DNA TGTGCCGTTGGGGACAACTCCTACGAGCAGTACTTC. This chain uses TRBV2 with TRBJ2-7, with D perhaps matching TRBD1 (6 bases). V lost 11 bases to trimming and J lost 0 bases, with 11 bases between them. This CDR3 region has 12 residues. CDR1 and CDR2 from the germline V gene are SNHLY and FYNNEI.

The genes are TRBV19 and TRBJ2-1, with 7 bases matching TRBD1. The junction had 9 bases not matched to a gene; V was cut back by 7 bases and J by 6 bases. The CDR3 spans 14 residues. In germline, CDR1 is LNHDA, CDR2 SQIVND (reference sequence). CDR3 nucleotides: TGTGCCAGTACTCAGGGGGTGCTCATCAATGAGCAGTTCTTC. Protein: CASTQGVLINEQFF. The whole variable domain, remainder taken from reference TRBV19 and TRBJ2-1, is DGGITQSPKYLFRKEGQNVTLSCEQNLNHDAMYWYRQDPGQGLRLIYYSQIVNDFQKGDIAEGYSVSREKKESFPLTVTSAQKNPTAFYLCASTQGVLINEQFFGPGTRLTVL.

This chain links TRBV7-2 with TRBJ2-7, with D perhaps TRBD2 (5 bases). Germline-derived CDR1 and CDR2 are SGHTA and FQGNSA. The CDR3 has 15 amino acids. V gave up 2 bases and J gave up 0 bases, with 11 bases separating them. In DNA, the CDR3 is TGTGCCAGCAGCTTAACGAGCGGCGGCTCCTACGAGCAGTACTTC. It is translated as CASSLTSGGSYEQYF.

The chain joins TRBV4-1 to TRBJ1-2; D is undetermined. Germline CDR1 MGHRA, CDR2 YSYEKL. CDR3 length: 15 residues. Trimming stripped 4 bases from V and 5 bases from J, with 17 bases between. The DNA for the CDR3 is TGCGCCAGCAGCCCCCCGGACTCGGACGGTTATGGCTACACCTTC. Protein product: CASSPPDSDGYGYTF.

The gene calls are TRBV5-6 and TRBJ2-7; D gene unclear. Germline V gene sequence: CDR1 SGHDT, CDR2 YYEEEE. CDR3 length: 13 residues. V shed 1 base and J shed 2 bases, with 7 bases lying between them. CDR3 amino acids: CASSLIQTYEQYF. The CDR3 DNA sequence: TGTGCCAGCAGCTTGATTCAGACCTACGAGCAGTACTTC.

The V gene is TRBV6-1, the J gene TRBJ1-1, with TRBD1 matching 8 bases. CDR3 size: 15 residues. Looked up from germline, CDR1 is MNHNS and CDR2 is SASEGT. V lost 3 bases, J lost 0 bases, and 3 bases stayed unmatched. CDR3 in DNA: TGTGCCAGCAGTGAGGACAGGGTTTTGAACACTGAAGCTTTCTTT. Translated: CASSEDRVLNTEAFF.

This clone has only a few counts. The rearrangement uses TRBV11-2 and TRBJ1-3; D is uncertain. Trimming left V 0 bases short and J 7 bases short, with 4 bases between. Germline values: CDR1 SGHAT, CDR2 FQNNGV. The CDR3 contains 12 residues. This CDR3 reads CASSLEGNTIYF. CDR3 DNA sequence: TGTGCCAGCAGCTTAGAAGGGAACACCATATATTTT.

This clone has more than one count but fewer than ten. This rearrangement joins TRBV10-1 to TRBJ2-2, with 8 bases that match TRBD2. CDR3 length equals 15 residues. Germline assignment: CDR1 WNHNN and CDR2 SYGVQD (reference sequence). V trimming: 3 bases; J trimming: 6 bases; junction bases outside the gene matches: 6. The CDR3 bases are TGCGCCAGCAGTGATCCCGGGACTAGTGCCGGGGAGCTGTTTTTT. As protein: CASSDPGTSAGELFF.

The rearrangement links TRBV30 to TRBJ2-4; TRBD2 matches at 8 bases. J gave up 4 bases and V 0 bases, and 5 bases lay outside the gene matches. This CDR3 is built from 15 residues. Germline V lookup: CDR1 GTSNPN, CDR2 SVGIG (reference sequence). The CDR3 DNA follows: TGTGCCTGGAGTGTACGGTCTAGCGGGAAAAACATTCAGTACTTC. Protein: CAWSVRSSGKNIQYF.

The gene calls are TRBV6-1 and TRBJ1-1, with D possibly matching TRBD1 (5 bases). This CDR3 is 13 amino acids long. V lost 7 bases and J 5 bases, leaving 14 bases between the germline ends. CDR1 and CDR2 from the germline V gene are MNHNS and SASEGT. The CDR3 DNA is TGTGCCAGCAACAGAGGGGTTGATACTGAAGCTTTCTTT. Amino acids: CASNRGVDTEAFF.

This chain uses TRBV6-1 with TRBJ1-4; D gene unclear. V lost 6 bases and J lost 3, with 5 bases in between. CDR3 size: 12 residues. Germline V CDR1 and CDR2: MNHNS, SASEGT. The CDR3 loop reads CASSGPNEKLFF. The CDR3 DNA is TGTGCCAGCAGCGGCCCTAATGAAAAACTGTTTTTT.

CDR3: CASSLWADDQPQHF. CDR3 nucleotide sequence: TGTGCCAGCAGTTTATGGGCAGACGATCAGCCCCAGCATTTT. The chain uses TRBV28 and TRBJ1-5; D is ambiguous. CDR3 length equals 14 residues. Germline loops: CDR1 MDHEN, CDR2 SYDVKM. V shed 0 bases and J shed 5 bases, with 8 bases lying between them.

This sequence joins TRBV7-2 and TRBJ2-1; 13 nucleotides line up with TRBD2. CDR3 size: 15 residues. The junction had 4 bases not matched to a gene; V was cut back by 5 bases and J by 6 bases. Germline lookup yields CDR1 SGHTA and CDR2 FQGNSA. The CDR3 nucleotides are TGTGCCAGCAGCCGGACTAGCGGGAGACCCAATGAGCAGTTCTTC. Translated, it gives CASSRTSGRPNEQFF. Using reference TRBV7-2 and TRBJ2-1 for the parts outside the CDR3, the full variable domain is GAGVSQSPSNKVTEKGKDVELRCDPISGHTALYWYRQSLGQGLEFLIYFQGNSAPDKSGLPSDRFSAERTGGSVSTLTIQRTQQEDSAVYLCASSRTSGRPNEQFFGPGTRLTVL.

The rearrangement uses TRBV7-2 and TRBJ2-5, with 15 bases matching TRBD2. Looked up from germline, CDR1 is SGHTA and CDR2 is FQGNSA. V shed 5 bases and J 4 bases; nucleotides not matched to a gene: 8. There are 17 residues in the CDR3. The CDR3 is CASSLGLAGGGAETQYF. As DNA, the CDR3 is TGTGCCAGCAGCCTGGGACTAGCGGGGGGTGGGGCAGAGACCCAGTACTTC.

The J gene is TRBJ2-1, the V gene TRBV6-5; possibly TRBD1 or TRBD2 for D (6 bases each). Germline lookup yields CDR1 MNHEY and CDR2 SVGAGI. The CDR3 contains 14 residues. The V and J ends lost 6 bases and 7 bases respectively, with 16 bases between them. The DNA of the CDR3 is TGTGCCAGCAGCATTAGGGGGGTGAGAAATGAGCAGTTCTTC. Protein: CASSIRGVRNEQFF.

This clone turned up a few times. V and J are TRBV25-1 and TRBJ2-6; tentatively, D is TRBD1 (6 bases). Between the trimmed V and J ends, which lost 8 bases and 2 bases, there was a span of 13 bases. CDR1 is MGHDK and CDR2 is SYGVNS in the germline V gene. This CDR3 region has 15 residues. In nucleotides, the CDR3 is TGTGCCAGCGCAACCTACAGGGCTGGGGCCAACGTCCTGACTTTC. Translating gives CASATYRAGANVLTF.

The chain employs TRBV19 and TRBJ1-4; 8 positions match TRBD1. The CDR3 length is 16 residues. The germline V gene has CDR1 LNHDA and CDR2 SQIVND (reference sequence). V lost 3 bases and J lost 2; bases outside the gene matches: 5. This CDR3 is CASSIGQGRTNEKLFF. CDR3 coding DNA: TGTGCCAGTAGTATTGGACAGGGTAGGACTAATGAAAAACTGTTTTTT.

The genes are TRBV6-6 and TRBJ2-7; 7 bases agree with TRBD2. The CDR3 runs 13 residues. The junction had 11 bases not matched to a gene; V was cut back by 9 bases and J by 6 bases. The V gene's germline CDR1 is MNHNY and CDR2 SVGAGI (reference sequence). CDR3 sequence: CASSGTTVLEQYF. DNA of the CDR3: TGTGCCAGTTCCGGGACTACCGTACTCGAGCAGTACTTC.

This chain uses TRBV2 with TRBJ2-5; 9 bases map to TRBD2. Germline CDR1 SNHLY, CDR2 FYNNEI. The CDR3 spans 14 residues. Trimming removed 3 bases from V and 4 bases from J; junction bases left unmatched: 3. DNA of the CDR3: TGTGCCAGCAGTGAGCGGGGGGGGACAGAGACCCAGTACTTC. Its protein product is CASSERGGTETQYF.

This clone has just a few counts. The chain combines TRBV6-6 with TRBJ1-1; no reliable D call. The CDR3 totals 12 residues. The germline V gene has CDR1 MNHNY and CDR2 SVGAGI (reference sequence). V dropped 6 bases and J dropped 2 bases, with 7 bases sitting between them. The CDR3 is CASSRQNTEAFF. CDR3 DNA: TGTGCCAGCAGCAGGCAAAACACTGAAGCTTTCTTT.

CDR3 nucleotide sequence: TGTGCCAGCGGAACAGGACAGGGAGAGACCCAGTACTTC. This codes for CASGTGQGETQYF. The rearrangement links TRBV11-2 to TRBJ2-5; 8 nucleotides agree with TRBD1. This CDR3 comprises 13 residues. V lost 8 bases to trimming and J lost 4 bases; unmatched junction nucleotides: 6. The germline V gene has CDR1 SGHAT and CDR2 FQNNGV.

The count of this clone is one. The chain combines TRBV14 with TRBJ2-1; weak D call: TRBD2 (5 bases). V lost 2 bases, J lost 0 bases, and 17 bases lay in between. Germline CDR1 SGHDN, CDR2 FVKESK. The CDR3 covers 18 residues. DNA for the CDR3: TGTGCCAGCAGCCAAAAGGGCGGCGGGCGGTACTCCTACAATGAGCAGTTCTTC. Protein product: CASSQKGGGRYSYNEQFF. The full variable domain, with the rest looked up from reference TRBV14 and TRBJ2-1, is EAGVTQFPSHSVIEKGQTVTLRCDPISGHDNLYWYRRVMGKEIKFLLHFVKESKQDESGMPNNRFLAERTGGTYSTLKVQPAELEDSGVYFCASSQKGGGRYSYNEQFFGPGTRLTVL.

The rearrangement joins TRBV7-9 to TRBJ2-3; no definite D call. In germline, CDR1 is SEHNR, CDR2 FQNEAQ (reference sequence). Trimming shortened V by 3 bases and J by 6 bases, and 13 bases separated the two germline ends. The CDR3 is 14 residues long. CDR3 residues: CASSLAARWDTQYF. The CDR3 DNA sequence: TGTGCCAGCAGCTTGGCGGCCCGCTGGGATACGCAGTATTTT. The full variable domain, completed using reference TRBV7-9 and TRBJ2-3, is DTGVSQNPRHKITKRGQNVTFRCDPISEHNRLYWYRQTLGQGPEFLTYFQNEAQLEKSRLLSDRFSAERPKGSFSTLEIQRTEQGDSAMYLCASSLAARWDTQYFGPGTRLTVL.